This T cell receptor (beta chain) was observed in a study of human T cells and chemical hapten exposure. Time point meaning: healthy volunteer bleed at 2 weeks. Extraction yielded total RNA from whole blood (unfractionated). TCRdb redid the calling of the RACE reads with MiXCR, one entry per CDR3 protein. The data hold 49,000 or so distinct CDR3 sequences, with less than 4.5% observed a single time. There are many counts of this clonotype. CDR1 and CDR2 (germline): ENHRY, SYGVKD. The V and J ends lost 5 bases and 2 bases respectively, with 10 bases between them. The CDR3 contains 14 residues. This chain connects TRBV10-3 to TRBJ1-5, with D possibly TRBD1 on 5 matching bases. The sequence was collected from a human donor in good health. Some clones in this sample may be carry-over from other donors' samples. The sample taken for sequencing was whole blood. CDR3 in amino acids: CAISFQGGNQPQHF. CDR3 bases: TGTGCCATCAGTTTTCAGGGAGGCAATCAGCCCCAGCATTTT.